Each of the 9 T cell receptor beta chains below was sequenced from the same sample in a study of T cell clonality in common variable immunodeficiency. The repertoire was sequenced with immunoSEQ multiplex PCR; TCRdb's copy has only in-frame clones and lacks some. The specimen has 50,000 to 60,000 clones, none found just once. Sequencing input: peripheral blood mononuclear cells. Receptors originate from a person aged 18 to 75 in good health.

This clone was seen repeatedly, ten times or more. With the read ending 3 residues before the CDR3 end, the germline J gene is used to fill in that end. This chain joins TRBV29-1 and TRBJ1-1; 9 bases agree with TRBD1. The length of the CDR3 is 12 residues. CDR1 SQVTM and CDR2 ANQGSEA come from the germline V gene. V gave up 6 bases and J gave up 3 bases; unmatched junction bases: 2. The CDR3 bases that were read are TGCAGCGTACAGGGGGCCGACACTGAA. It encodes CSVQGADTE. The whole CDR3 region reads CSVQGADTEAFF.

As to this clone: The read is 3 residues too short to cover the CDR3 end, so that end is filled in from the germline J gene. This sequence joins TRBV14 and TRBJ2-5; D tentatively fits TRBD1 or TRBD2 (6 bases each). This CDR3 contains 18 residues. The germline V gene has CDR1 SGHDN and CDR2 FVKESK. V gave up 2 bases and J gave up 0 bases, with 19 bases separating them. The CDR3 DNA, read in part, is TGTGCCAGCAGCCAACTTCGGGGCGGGACACCGTACCAAGAGACC. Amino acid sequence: CASSQLRGGTPYQET. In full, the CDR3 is CASSQLRGGTPYQETQYF.

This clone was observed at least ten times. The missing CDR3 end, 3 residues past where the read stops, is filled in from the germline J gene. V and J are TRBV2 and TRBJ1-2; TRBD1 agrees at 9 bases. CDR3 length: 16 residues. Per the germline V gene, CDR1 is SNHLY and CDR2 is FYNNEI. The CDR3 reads CASTLDRGTGNRGYTF. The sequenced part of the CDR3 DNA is TGTGCCAGCACTCTGGACAGGGGTACAGGGAATCGAGGC.

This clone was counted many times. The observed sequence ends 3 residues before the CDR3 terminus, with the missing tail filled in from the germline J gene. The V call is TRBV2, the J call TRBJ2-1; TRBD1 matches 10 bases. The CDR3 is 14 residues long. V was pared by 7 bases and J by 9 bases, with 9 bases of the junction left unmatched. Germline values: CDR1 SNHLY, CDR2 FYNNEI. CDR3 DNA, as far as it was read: TGTGCCAGCAAAAGGGACAGGGGATTAGTTGAG. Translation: CASKRDRGLVE. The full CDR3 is CASKRDRGLVEQFF. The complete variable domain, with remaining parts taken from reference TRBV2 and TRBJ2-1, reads EPEVTQTPSHQVTQMGQEVILRCVPISNHLYFYWYRQILGQKVEFLVSFYNNEISEKSEIFDDQFSVERPDGSNFTLKIRSTKLEDSAMYFCASKRDRGLVEQFFGPGTRLTVL.

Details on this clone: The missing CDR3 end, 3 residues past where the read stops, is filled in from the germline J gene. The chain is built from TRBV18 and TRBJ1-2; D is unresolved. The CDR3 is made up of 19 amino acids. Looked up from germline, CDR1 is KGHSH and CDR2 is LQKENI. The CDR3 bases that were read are TGTGCCAGCTCACCCAGACTAGCGGGAGGGAAAAGCTCCTACAATGAC. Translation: CASSPRLAGGKSSYND. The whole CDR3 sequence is CASSPRLAGGKSSYNDYTF.

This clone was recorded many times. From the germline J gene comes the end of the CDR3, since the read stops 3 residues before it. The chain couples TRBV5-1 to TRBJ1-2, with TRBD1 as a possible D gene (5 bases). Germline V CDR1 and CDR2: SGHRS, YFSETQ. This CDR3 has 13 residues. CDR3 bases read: TGCGCCAGCAGCTCCGAACAGGACGGGGGC. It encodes CASSSEQDGG. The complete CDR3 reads CASSSEQDGGYTF.

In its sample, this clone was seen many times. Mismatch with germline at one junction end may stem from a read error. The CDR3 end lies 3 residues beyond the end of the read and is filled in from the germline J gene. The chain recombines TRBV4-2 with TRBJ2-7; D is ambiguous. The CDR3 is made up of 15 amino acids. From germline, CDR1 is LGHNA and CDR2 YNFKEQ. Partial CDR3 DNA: TGCGCCAGCAGCCAAGATTTTTCGCAGGCTTACGAG. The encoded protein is CASSQDFSQAYE. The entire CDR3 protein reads CASSQDFSQAYEQYF.

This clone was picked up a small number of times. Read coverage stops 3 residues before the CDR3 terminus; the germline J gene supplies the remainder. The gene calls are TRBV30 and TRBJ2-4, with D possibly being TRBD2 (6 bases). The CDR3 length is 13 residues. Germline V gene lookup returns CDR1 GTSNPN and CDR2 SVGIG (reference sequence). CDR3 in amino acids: CAWSVVGSSGQYF. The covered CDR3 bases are TGTGCCTGGAGTGTAGTAGGGAGTAGCGGT.

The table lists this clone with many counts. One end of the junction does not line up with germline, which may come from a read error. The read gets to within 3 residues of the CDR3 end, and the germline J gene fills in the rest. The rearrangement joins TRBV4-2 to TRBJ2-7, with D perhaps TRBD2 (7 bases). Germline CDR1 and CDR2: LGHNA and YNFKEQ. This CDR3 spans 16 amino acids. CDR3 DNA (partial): TGCGCCAGCAGCCAAGAGATGGGGGGGGCGTCGTACGAG. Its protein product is CASSQEMGGASYE. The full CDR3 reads CASSQEMGGASYEQYF.